The 27 T cell receptor beta chains presented below share a single source sample, sequenced in a study of cytomegalovirus exposure and HLA in healthy donors. The PCR made use of 60 Vbeta and 13 Jbeta primers. Some clones are missing from TCRdb's copy, which holds only in-frame ones; the method was immunoSEQ multiplex PCR. The sample records roughly 120,000 clones, 80% to 85% being singletons. The specimen was PBMCs. The receptors derive from a woman aged 25 to 45 in good health and CMV-seronegative.

V gene TRBV4-1 combines with J gene TRBJ2-3; unclear D gene. The CDR3 loop spans 12 amino acids. CDR1 and CDR2 (germline): MGHRA, YSYEKL. V was cut by 4 bases and J by 5 bases, with 7 bases left in between. The CDR3 here is CASSPAGDTQYF. CDR3 bases: TGCGCCAGCAGCCCTGCCGGAGATACGCAGTATTTT.

V and J are TRBV5-6 and TRBJ1-2, with 7 nucleotides matching TRBD1. The CDR3 length is 14 residues. Trimming at V came to 3 bases and at J to 4 bases, leaving 6 bases not matched to a gene. The germline V gene encodes CDR1 SGHDT and CDR2 YYEEEE. As DNA, the CDR3 is TGTGCCAGCAGCTCGATGGACAGGATCTATGGCTACACCTTC. It codes for CASSSMDRIYGYTF.

This chain joins TRBV7-9 and TRBJ2-3, with TRBD1 as a possible D gene (6 bases). CDR3 size: 17 residues. Trimming cost V 3 bases and J 4 bases, with 20 bases left between them. Germline lookup yields CDR1 SEHNR and CDR2 FQNEAQ (reference sequence). DNA for the CDR3: TGTGCCAGCAGCTTTCGACAGGATATACGTAGCCCAGATACGCAGTATTTT. Its translation: CASSFRQDIRSPDTQYF.

This chain connects TRBV15 to TRBJ1-1; 8 nucleotides agree with TRBD1. The CDR3 consists of 15 residues. CDR1 and CDR2 (germline): LNHNV, YYDKDF (reference sequence). V shed 5 bases and J 0 bases; nucleotides not matched to a gene: 5. The DNA for the CDR3 is TGTGCCACCAGCGGGGGACAGGAGTTGAACACTGAAGCTTTCTTT. The encoded protein is CATSGGQELNTEAFF.

CDR3 coding DNA: TGTGCCAGCAGCGAGGGGCTAGCGAGCTACGAGCAGTACTTC. Translating it yields CASSEGLASYEQYF. The chain couples TRBV7-6 to TRBJ2-7; tentatively, D is TRBD2 (6 bases). Trimming cost V 5 bases and J 3 bases, with 14 bases left between them. Per germline, CDR1 SGHVS and CDR2 FNYEAQ. This CDR3 comprises 14 residues.

The chain couples TRBV28 to TRBJ2-5; TRBD2 aligns across 9 bases. This CDR3 is built from 15 residues. Germline V gene data show CDR1 as MDHEN and CDR2 as SYDVKM. Unmatched junction bases numbered 7, after V lost 4 bases and J lost 4 bases. In DNA, the CDR3 is TGTGCCAGCAGTTGGGGGACTAGCCTGTCAGAGACCCAGTACTTC. Amino acids: CASSWGTSLSETQYF.

In nucleotides, the CDR3 is TGCGCCAGCACTGGGACAGGGGACGAGCAGTACTTC. It is translated as CASTGTGDEQYF. The V call is TRBV5-1, the J call TRBJ2-5; 10 bases align to TRBD1. The J call may be faulty, since TRBJ2-7 better matches the DNA end. The CDR3 has 12 residues. The germline V gene encodes CDR1 SGHRS and CDR2 YFSETQ.

The chain couples TRBV5-3 to TRBJ2-1, with D tentatively TRBD2 (6 bases). TRBV5-3 is filed as an ORF, its function uncertain. This CDR3 region has 17 residues. V was shortened by 0 bases and J by 0 bases, with 13 bases between the two germline ends. In DNA form, the CDR3 reads TGTGCCAGAAGCTTGGCCGCGGGACCAAGCTCCTACAATGAGCAGTTCTTC. Translation gives CARSLAAGPSSYNEQFF.

The V and J genes are TRBV27 and TRBJ1-1; 9 bases fit TRBD1. CDR3 length: 14 amino acids. Germline V gene sequence: CDR1 MNHEY, CDR2 SMNVEV (reference sequence). The V segment lost 7 bases and the J segment 3 bases; nucleotides outside the gene matches: 6. This CDR3 reads CASTLGQGYTEAFF. CDR3 nucleotide sequence: TGTGCCAGCACCCTGGGACAGGGATACACTGAAGCTTTCTTT.

The chain joins TRBV5-1 to TRBJ1-4; D is unclear. The CDR3 length is 16 residues. Per the germline V gene, CDR1 is SGHRS and CDR2 is YFSETQ. Trimming stripped 0 bases from V and 7 bases from J, with 16 bases between. CDR3 amino acids: CASSLALQDEGEKLFF. The CDR3 coding sequence is TGCGCCAGCAGCTTGGCGCTTCAAGACGAGGGTGAAAAACTGTTTTTT. The complete variable domain, with remaining parts taken from reference TRBV5-1 and TRBJ1-4, reads KAGVTQTPRYLIKTRGQQVTLSCSPISGHRSVSWYQQTPGQGLQFLFEYFSETQRNKGNFPGRFSGRQFSNSRSEMNVSTLELGDSALYLCASSLALQDEGEKLFFGSGTQLSVL.

This chain links TRBV19 with TRBJ2-2; D gene ambiguous. Germline V CDR1 and CDR2: LNHDA, SQIVND (reference sequence). The CDR3 spans 13 residues. V was shortened by 4 bases and J by 4 bases, with 7 bases between the two germline ends. CDR3 sequence (DNA): TGTGCCAGTAGTACCGCCGGCACCGGGGAGCTGTTTTTT. Translated, it gives CASSTAGTGELFF.

This rearrangement joins TRBV5-1 to TRBJ2-7; D is possibly TRBD1 (7 bases). V was pared by 4 bases and J by 0 bases, with 14 bases between. CDR3 length: 15 residues. Germline lookup yields CDR1 SGHRS and CDR2 YFSETQ. Written as DNA, the CDR3 is TGCGCCAGCAGCGCGGGACAGAGCAGCTCCTACGAGCAGTACTTC. Its translation: CASSAGQSSSYEQYF.

The V call is TRBV11-2, the J call TRBJ1-5; 9 positions match TRBD1. The trim removed 4 bases at V and 7 bases at J, leaving 8 bases unmatched. The length of the CDR3 is 15 residues. Per germline, CDR1 SGHAT and CDR2 FQNNGV. The CDR3 region is CASSSGTGQQQPQHF. The CDR3 DNA is TGTGCCAGCAGCTCCGGGACAGGGCAACAGCAGCCCCAGCATTTT.

The V and J genes are TRBV15 and TRBJ2-3, with 7 bases lining up with TRBD2. V lost 5 bases and J lost 3; bases outside the gene matches: 17. Germline loops: CDR1 LNHNV, CDR2 YYDKDF (reference sequence). CDR3 size: 18 residues. The CDR3 sequence is CATSPPARAGEGTDTQYF. CDR3 sequence (DNA): TGTGCCACCAGCCCGCCCGCGCGCGCGGGAGAGGGAACAGATACGCAGTATTTT.

V is TRBV2 and J is TRBJ1-3; tentatively, D is TRBD1 (6 bases). Between the trimmed V and J ends, which lost 6 bases and 2 bases, there was a span of 8 bases. The CDR3 covers 13 residues. Germline V gene sequence: CDR1 SNHLY, CDR2 FYNNEI. CDR3 coding DNA: TGTGCCAGCAGCGAGGGGGCTGGAAACACCATATATTTT. Translating it yields CASSEGAGNTIYF. The full variable domain, with the rest looked up from reference TRBV2 and TRBJ1-3, is EPEVTQTPSHQVTQMGQEVILRCVPISNHLYFYWYRQILGQKVEFLVSFYNNEISEKSEIFDDQFSVERPDGSNFTLKIRSTKLEDSAMYFCASSEGAGNTIYFGEGSWLTVV.

V is TRBV6-1 and J is TRBJ2-7, with 8 bases lining up with TRBD2. CDR3 size: 14 residues. Germline CDR1 and CDR2: MNHNS and SASEGT. J gave up 5 bases and V 6 bases, and 9 bases lay outside the gene matches. The CDR3 spells CASSGGTSFHEQYF. CDR3 coding DNA: TGTGCCAGCAGCGGAGGGACTAGTTTCCACGAGCAGTACTTC.

The V and J genes are TRBV10-3 and TRBJ1-4, with D unclear. The CDR3 is 12 residues long. The germline V and J ends were trimmed by 3 bases and 8 bases, with 7 bases remaining between them. Looked up from germline, CDR1 is ENHRY and CDR2 is SYGVKD. CDR3 protein: CAISETDEKLFF. The DNA of the CDR3 is TGTGCCATCAGTGAAACAGACGAAAAACTGTTTTTT.

The chain uses TRBV19 and TRBJ2-5, with 8 bases identical to TRBD1. Trimming at V came to 5 bases and at J to 2 bases, leaving 4 bases not matched to a gene. Per germline, CDR1 LNHDA and CDR2 SQIVND (reference sequence). The CDR3 runs 14 residues. The CDR3 here is CASSLGQGQETQYF. CDR3 sequence (DNA): TGTGCCAGTAGTCTCGGACAGGGTCAAGAGACCCAGTACTTC.

This clone has only a few counts. The J gene is TRBJ2-2, the V gene TRBV18; D might be TRBD1 (6 bases). Germline CDR1 KGHSH, CDR2 LQKENI. This CDR3 is 13 amino acids long. V was pared by 8 bases and J by 2 bases, with 9 bases between. The CDR3 sequence: CASTTGNTGELFF. CDR3 bases: TGTGCCAGCACGACAGGAAACACCGGGGAGCTGTTTTTT. The variable domain in full, completed from reference TRBV18 and TRBJ2-2, reads NAGVMQNPRHLVRRRGQEARLRCSPMKGHSHVYWYRQLPEEGLKFMVYLQKENIIDESGMPKERFSAEFPKEGPSILRIQQVVRGDSAAYFCASTTGNTGELFFGEGSRLTVL.

The CDR3 sequence: CASSLQGGSYEQYF. The CDR3, as DNA: TGTGCCAGCAGTTTGCAGGGTGGCTCCTACGAGCAGTACTTC. The rearrangement joins TRBV27 to TRBJ2-5; possible D gene TRBD1, 5 bases. The DNA matches TRBJ2-7 better at its end, which makes the J call doubtful. The V gene's germline CDR1 is MNHEY and CDR2 SMNVEV (reference sequence). The CDR3 is 14 amino acids.

The rearrangement links TRBV2 to TRBJ2-2, with 11 bases lining up with TRBD1. Losses at the gene ends were 6 bases for V and 4 bases for J; bases not matched to a gene: 1. CDR1 and CDR2 (germline): SNHLY, FYNNEI. The CDR3 has 14 amino acids. CDR3 DNA: TGTGCCAGCAGCGGGACAGGGGGCACCGGGGAGCTGTTTTTT. Amino acids: CASSGTGGTGELFF. Full variable domain (rest looked up from reference TRBV2 and TRBJ2-2): EPEVTQTPSHQVTQMGQEVILRCVPISNHLYFYWYRQILGQKVEFLVSFYNNEISEKSEIFDDQFSVERPDGSNFTLKIRSTKLEDSAMYFCASSGTGGTGELFFGEGSRLTVL.

This clone was recorded a few times. The chain is built from TRBV2 and TRBJ2-7; TRBD2 agrees at 11 bases. From germline, CDR1 is SNHLY and CDR2 FYNNEI. Unmatched junction bases numbered 8, after V lost 5 bases and J lost 2 bases. CDR3 size: 16 residues. CDR3 in amino acids: CASSLLPTSGTYEQYF. Written as DNA, the CDR3 is TGTGCCAGCAGTTTGCTTCCGACTAGCGGGACCTACGAGCAGTACTTC.

The chain carries TRBV18 and TRBJ2-7; TRBD1 is a possible D gene (6 bases). This CDR3 region has 15 residues. Trimming cost V 1 base and J 5 bases, with 15 bases left between them. Germline V lookup: CDR1 KGHSH, CDR2 LQKENI. CDR3 nucleotide sequence: TGTGCCAGCTCACCACGAGGTCGCGCAGGGGACGAGCAGTACTTC. This codes for CASSPRGRAGDEQYF.

The rearrangement joins TRBV10-2 to TRBJ2-7; TRBD2 aligns across 7 bases. Germline values: CDR1 WSHSY, CDR2 SAAADI. The CDR3 runs to 14 residues. V shed 5 bases, J shed 4 bases, and the junction held 8 bases outside the gene matches. CDR3 in amino acids: CASSRGSLGYEQYF. In nucleotides, the CDR3 is TGCGCCAGCAGTCGCGGGAGTCTCGGTTACGAGCAGTACTTC.

The V gene is TRBV25-1, the J gene TRBJ2-7; D not certain. This CDR3 contains 11 residues. Germline assignment: CDR1 MGHDK and CDR2 SYGVNS. Trimming took 7 bases from V and 1 from J, leaving 5 bases between them. CDR3 amino acids: CASTESYEQYF. DNA of the CDR3: TGTGCCAGCACCGAGTCCTACGAGCAGTACTTC.

This chain connects TRBV10-2 to TRBJ2-1; 15 bases map to TRBD2. Germline CDR1 WSHSY, CDR2 SAAADI. Trimming cost V 3 bases and J 4 bases; bases outside gene matches: 7. CDR3 length: 18 amino acids. In DNA, the CDR3 is TGCGCCAGCAGTGAAAATCTCGGACTAGCGGGAGGGTACAATGAGCAGTTCTTC. This sequence encodes CASSENLGLAGGYNEQFF.

On this clone: One junction end does not reproduce the germline sequence, and a read error may be involved. The chain has TRBV5-1 and TRBJ1-2; the match to TRBD1 covers 11 bases. The germline gives CDR1 SGHRS, CDR2 YFSETQ. The CDR3 covers 15 residues. Here the CDR3 DNA reads TGCGCCGGCAGCCCTTGGACAGGGGGCACCTATGGCTACACCTTC. Residues: CAGSPWTGGTYGYTF. The full variable domain, in which reference TRBV5-1 and TRBJ1-2 provide the parts outside the CDR3, is KAGVTQTPRYLIKTRGQQVTLSCSPISGHRSVSWYQQTPGQGLQFLFEYFSETQRNKGNFPGRFSGRQFSNSRSEMNVSTLELGDSALYLCAGSPWTGGTYGYTFGSGTRLTVV.